In its sample, the clone carrying this TCR beta chain was seen many times. Its specificity is not known. This entry comes from a study of read filtering for tumor transcriptome and immune sequencing. Study-level information: Transcriptome libraries were built from DNase-treated RNA. Study findings and constraints: Sorted CD138-negative bone marrow cells were not purified T cells. Dropping single-read clonotypes raised IR-seq and RNA-seq shared-clonotype correlation.

From roughly 0.4 ug of RNA, a library with molecular barcoded alpha/delta and beta/gamma adaptors was made. Each CDR3 protein is one row after TCRdb ran MiXCR on the reads. This sample has 35,000 to 50,000 distinct CDR3 sequences, with around 21% found just once. The sample taken for sequencing was a population of CD138-negative cells sorted from bone marrow. The source is a donor at least 40 years old with multiple myeloma.

The chain's CDR3 is CSAKGLAGPYEQYF. The CDR3 DNA sequence: TGCAGTGCTAAGGGACTAGCGGGGCCCTACGAGCAGTACTTC. The chain combines TRBV20-1 with TRBJ2-7; 13 bases line up with TRBD2. V gave up 4 bases and J gave up 2 bases; unmatched junction bases: 2. CDR3 size: 14 residues. Germline CDR1 reads DFQATT; CDR2 reads SNEGSKA (reference sequence).